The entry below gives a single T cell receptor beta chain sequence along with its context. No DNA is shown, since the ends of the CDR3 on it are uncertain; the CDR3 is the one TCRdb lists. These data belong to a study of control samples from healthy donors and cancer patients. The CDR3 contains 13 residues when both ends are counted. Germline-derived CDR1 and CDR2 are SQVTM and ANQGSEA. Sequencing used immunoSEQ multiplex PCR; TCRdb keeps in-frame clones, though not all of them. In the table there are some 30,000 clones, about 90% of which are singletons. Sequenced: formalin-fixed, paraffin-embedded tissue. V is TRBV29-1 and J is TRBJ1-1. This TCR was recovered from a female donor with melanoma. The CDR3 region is CSGCVGPGGEAFF.